This record looks at one TCR beta chain sequence and its context. Its binding antigen is unknown. No much larger clonotype is one base removed from it; base qualities were not supplied. The CDR3 regions of human TCRbeta chains were subjected to immunosequencing. The original methods were these. Repertoire TCRs were checked for matches against a reference library of SARS-CoV-2-specific TCRs that had been generated using the MIRA antigen-specificity platform. Breadth was defined as the fraction of unique TCRs that were SARS-CoV-2-associated. Depth was defined as the fraction of total T cells that were SARS-CoV-2-associated. Using the MIRA data, every spike-specific TCR was mapped to the spike region that the TCR reacted to and assigned to either a CD4 or a CD8 class. Log10-transformed breadth and depth values were compared by one-way ANOVA with Sidak's multiple comparisons tests. TCRdb took this table from immuneACCESS and kept in-frame rearrangements with V and J called. Such tables lack part of the clones; where checked against another copy, unresolved V genes explain under half of the gap, and the rest is unexplained. That table furnishes V, J and clone size, whereas the DNA furnished D and trimming. This sample comprises 100,000 or so clones, more than 70% of them detected only once. The ten biggest clones cover roughly a tenth of the sample.

V loses 6 bases at its end and J loses 3 bases; junction bases beyond the gene matches: 8. The CDR3 starts with the cysteine, ends with the phenylalanine, and has 15 residues. Only CDR3 DNA remains: 45 bases, in frame from the first base. CDR1 MRHNA and CDR2 SNTAGT are derived from the germline V gene. These data come from a study of T cell responses to AZD1222 COVID-19 vaccine (dated by TCRdb to the early 2020s). In terms of the full investigation: A total of around 240 trial participants underwent TCR sequencing, of whom around 200 received two doses of AZD1222 and some 25 received two doses of the MenACWY control vaccine. Trial participants were enrolled by age into 18-55, 56-69 and 70-plus year subgroups, with roughly 160, 29 and 62 TCR-sequenced participants respectively. Points the paper makes about the study in general: Participants were mostly white British and included more females than males, and it was suggested by the authors that clonal diversity may have been underestimated. Nearly half of unique spike-specific TCRs reportedly recognized epitopes outside regions mutated in the B.1.351 and B.1.1.7 variants. The 56-69-year group was small, and its depth increase did not reach significance, likely because of low power. Only six or seven AZD1222 recipients were SARS-CoV-2 seropositive at baseline, limiting conclusions about previously exposed vaccinees. The vaccine-associated CD4 TCRs covered the entire spike protein, and the dominant responses fell in regions 160-218 and 743-854. Because no samples from the day 14 peak response were available, repertoires could be characterized only after the peak T cell response. After two AZD1222 doses, spike-specific TCR breadth and depth were significantly higher than at day 0 and than in MenACWY recipients.

The sample's time point label, in plain terms: about 28 days (+/-7) after the second vaccine dose. Because spike-specific TCR depth and breadth did not differ between the two schedules, AZD1222 recipients who got a second dose at roughly 4 weeks were pooled with those who got a second dose at roughly 12 weeks. Samples from vaccinated people were obtained from the UK trials COV001 and COV002, which included a single-blind randomized controlled phase 2/3 trial of AZD1222 (ChAdOx1 nCoV-19) in healthy adults. For TCRbeta chain sequencing, PBMC samples were collected from trial participants at day 0 and at day 28 after the second dose.

This clonotype was obtained from an adult who received the AZD1222 COVID-19 vaccine. The source material was peripheral blood, sampled 28 days after the second AZD1222 dose. The chain links TRBV6-4 with TRBJ1-2, with 9 bases in between that match TRBD1. This receptor has the CDR3 CASSAGTGRDYGYTF. The sequenced DNA: TGTGCCAGCAGCGCCGGGACAGGGAGGGACTATGGCTACACCTTC.